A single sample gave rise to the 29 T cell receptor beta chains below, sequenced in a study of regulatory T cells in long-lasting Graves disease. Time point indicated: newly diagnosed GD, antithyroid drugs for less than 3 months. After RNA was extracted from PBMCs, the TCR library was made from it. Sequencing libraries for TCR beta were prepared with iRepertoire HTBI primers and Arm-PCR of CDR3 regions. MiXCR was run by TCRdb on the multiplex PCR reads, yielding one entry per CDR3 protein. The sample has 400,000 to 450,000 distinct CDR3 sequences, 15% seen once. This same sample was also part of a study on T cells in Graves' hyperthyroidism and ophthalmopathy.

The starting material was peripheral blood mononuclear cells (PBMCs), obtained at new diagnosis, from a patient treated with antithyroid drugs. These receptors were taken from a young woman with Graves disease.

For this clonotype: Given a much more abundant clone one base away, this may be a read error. Here the CDR3 reads CASSDNRGYEQFF. The CDR3, as DNA: TGTGCCAGCAGTGATAACAGGGGTTACGAGCAGTTCTTC. This chain connects TRBV25-1 to TRBJ2-1, with 7 bases aligning to TRBD1. Germline V CDR1 and CDR2: MGHDK, SYGVNS. CDR3 length: 13 amino acids. The V and J ends lost 3 bases and 10 bases, in that order; junction bases with no gene match: 6.

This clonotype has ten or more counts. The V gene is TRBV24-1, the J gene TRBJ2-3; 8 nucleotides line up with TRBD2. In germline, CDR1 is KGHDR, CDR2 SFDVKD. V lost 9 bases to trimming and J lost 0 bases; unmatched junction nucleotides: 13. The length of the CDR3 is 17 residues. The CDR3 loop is CATVPSGYPISTDTQYF. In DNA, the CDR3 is TGTGCCACCGTCCCTAGCGGGTACCCTATTAGCACAGATACGCAGTATTTT.

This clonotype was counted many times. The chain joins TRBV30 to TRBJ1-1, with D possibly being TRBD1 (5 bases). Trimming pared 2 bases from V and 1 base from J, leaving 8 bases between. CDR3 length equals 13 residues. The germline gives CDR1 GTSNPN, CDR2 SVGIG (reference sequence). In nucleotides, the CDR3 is TGTGCCTGGAGTCAGGGCACGAACACTGAAGCTTTCTTT. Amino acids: CAWSQGTNTEAFF.

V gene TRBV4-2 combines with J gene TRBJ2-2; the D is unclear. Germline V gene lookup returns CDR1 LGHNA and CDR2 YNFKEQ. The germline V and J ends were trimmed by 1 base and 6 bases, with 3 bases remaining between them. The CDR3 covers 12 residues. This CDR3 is CASSQVSGELFF. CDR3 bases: TGTGCCAGCAGCCAAGTCTCCGGGGAGCTGTTTTTT.

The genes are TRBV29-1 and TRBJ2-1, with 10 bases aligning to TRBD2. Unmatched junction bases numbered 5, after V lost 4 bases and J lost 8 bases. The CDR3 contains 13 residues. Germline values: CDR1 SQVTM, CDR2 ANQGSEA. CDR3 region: CSVGTSGIYEQFF. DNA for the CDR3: TGCAGCGTTGGCACTAGCGGGATTTATGAGCAGTTCTTC.

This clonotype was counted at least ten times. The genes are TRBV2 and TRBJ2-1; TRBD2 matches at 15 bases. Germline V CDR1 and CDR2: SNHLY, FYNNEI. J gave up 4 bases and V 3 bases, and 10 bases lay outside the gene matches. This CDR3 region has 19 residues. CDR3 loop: CASSEWTGLAGGIYNEQFF. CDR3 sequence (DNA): TGTGCCAGCAGTGAGTGGACAGGACTAGCGGGAGGGATTTACAATGAGCAGTTCTTC. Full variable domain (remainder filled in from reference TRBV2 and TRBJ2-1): EPEVTQTPSHQVTQMGQEVILRCVPISNHLYFYWYRQILGQKVEFLVSFYNNEISEKSEIFDDQFSVERPDGSNFTLKIRSTKLEDSAMYFCASSEWTGLAGGIYNEQFFGPGTRLTVL.

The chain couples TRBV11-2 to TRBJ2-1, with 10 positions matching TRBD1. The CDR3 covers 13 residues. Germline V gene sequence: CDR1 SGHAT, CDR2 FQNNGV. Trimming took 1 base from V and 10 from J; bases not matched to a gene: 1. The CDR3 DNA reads TGTGCCAGCAGCTTAGCGGGACAGGGGGAGCAGTTCTTC. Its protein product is CASSLAGQGEQFF.

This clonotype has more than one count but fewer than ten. The CDR3 DNA reads TGTGCCAGCAGTCGGACTAGCGGGGGAGGTACGCAGTATTTT. Encoded protein: CASSRTSGGGTQYF. The chain couples TRBV12-3 or TRBV12-4 to TRBJ2-3; TRBD2 agrees at 13 bases. This CDR3 is built from 14 residues. V shed 5 bases and J 8 bases; nucleotides not matched to a gene: 4.

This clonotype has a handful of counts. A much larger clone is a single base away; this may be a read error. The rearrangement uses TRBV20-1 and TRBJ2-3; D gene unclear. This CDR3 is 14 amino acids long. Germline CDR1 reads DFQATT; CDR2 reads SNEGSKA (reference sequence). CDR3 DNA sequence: TGCAATGCTAGAGAGGACCGATCGAGAGATACGCAGTATTTT. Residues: CNAREDRSRDTQYF.

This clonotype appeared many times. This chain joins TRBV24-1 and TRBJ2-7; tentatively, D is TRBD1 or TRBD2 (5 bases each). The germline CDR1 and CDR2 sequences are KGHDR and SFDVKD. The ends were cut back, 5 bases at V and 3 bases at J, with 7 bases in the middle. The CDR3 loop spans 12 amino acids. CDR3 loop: CATSAGGYEQYF. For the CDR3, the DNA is TGTGCCACCAGTGCTGGGGGCTACGAGCAGTACTTC.

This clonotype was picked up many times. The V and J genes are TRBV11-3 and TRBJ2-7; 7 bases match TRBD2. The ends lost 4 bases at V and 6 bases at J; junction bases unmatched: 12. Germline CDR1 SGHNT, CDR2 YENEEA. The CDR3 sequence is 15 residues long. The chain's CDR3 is CASSSPWLAESEQYF. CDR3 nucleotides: TGTGCCAGCAGCTCACCATGGCTAGCGGAGAGCGAGCAGTACTTC.

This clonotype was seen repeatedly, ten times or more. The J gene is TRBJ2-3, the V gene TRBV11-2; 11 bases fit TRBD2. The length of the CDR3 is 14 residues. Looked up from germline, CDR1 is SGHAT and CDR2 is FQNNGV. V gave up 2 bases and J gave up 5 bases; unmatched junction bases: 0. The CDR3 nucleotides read TGTGCCAGCAGCTTAACTAGCGGGAGAGATACGCAGTATTTT. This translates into CASSLTSGRDTQYF. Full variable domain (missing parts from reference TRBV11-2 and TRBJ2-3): EAGVAQSPRYKIIEKRQSVAFWCNPISGHATLYWYQQILGQGPKLLIQFQNNGVVDDSQLPKDRFSAERLKGVDSTLKIQPAKLEDSAVYLCASSLTSGRDTQYFGPGTRLTVL.

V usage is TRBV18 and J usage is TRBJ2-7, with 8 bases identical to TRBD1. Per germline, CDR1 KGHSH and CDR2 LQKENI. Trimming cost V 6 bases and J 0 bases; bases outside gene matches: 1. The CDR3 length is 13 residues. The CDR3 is CASSDRVSYEQYF. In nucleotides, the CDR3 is TGTGCCAGCTCGGACAGGGTCTCCTACGAGCAGTACTTC.

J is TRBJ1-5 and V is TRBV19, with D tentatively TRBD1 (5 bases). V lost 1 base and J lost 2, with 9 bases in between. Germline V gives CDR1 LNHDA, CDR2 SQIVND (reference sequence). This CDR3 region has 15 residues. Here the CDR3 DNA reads TGTGCCAGTAGTATAGGGGGGATGGGCAATCAGCCCCAGCATTTT. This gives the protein CASSIGGMGNQPQHF.

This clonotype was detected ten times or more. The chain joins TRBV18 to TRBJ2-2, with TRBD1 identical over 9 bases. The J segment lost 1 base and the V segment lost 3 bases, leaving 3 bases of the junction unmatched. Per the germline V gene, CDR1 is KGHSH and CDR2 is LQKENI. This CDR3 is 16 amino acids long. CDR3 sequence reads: CASSPTGQGNTGELFF. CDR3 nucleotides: TGTGCCAGCTCACCGACGGGACAGGGGAACACCGGGGAGCTGTTTTTT.

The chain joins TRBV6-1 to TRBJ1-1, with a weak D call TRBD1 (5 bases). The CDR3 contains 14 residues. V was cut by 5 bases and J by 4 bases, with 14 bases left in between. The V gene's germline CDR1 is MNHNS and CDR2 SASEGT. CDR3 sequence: CASSKGYEGTEAFF. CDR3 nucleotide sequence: TGTGCCAGCAGTAAGGGGTATGAAGGCACTGAAGCTTTCTTT.

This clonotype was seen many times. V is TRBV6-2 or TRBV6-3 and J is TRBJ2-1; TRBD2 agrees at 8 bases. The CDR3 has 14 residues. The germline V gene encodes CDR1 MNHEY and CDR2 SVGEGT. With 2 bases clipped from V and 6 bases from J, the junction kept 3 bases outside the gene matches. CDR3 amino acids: CASSYPGTSNEQFF. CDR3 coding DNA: TGTGCCAGCAGTTACCCCGGGACTAGCAATGAGCAGTTCTTC.

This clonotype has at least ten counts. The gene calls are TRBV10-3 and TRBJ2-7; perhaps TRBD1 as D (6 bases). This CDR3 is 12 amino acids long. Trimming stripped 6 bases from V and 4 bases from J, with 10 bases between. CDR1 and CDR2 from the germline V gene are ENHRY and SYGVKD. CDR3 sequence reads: CAISKDSYEQYF. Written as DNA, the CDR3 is TGTGCCATCAGCAAGGACAGTTACGAGCAGTACTTC.

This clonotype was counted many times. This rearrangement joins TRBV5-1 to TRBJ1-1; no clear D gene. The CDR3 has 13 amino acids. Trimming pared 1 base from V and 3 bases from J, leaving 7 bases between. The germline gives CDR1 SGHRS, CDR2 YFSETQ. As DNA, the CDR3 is TGCGCCAGCAGCTTGTCAGAACACACTGAAGCTTTCTTT. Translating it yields CASSLSEHTEAFF.

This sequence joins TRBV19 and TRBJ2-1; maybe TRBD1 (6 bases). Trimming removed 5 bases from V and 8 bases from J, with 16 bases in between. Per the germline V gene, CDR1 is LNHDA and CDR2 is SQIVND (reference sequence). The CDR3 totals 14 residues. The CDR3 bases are TGTGCCAGTAGTCCAGGGGAGTCTTGGGATGAGCAGTTCTTC. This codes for CASSPGESWDEQFF.

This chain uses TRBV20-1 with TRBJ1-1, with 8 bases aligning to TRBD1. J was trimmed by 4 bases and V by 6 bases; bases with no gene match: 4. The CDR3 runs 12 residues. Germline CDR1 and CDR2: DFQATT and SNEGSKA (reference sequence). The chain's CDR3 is CSAQGAITEAFF. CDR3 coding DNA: TGCAGTGCCCAGGGGGCAATCACTGAAGCTTTCTTT.

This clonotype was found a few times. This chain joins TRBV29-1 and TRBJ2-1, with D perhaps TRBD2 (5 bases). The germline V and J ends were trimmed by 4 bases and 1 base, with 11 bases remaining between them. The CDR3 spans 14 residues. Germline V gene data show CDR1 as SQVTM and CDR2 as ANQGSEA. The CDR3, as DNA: TGCAGCGTTGCTTCTAGCCCATCCTACAATGAGCAGTTCTTC. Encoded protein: CSVASSPSYNEQFF.

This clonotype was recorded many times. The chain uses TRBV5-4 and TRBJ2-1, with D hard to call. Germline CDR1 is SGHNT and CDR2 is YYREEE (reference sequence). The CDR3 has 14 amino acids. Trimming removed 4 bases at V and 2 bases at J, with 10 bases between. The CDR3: CASSVVAAYNEQFF. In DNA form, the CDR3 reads TGTGCCAGCAGCGTCGTGGCAGCCTACAATGAGCAGTTCTTC.

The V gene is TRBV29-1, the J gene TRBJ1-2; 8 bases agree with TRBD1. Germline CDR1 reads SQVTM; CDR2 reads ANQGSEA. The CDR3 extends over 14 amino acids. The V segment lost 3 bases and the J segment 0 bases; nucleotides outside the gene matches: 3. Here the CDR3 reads CSVEAQGANYGYTF. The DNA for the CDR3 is TGCAGCGTTGAGGCACAGGGGGCTAACTATGGCTACACCTTC.

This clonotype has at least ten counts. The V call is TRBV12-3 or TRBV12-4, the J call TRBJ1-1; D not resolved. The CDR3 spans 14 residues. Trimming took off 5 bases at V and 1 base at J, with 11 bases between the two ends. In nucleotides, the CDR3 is TGTGCCAGCAGTCCTCTTCGAGAGAACACTGAAGCTTTCTTT. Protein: CASSPLRENTEAFF.

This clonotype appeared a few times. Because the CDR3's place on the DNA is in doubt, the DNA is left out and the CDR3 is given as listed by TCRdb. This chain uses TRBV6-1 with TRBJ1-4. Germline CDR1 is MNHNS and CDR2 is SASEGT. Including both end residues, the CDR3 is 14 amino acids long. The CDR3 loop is CASRVGLGIEKLVF.

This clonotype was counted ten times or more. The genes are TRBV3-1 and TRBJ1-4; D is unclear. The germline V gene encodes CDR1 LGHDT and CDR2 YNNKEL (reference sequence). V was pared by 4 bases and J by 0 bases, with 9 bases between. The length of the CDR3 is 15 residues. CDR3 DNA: TGTGCCAGCAGCCCGCGACTGACAACTAATGAAAAACTGTTTTTT. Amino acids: CASSPRLTTNEKLFF.

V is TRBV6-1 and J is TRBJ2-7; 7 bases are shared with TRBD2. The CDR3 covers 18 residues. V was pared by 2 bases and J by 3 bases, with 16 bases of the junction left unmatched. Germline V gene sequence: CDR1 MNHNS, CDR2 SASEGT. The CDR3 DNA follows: TGTGCCAGCAGTGAAAGGCGTATGGGAGGGACCACTTTCTACGAGCAGTACTTC. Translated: CASSERRMGGTTFYEQYF.

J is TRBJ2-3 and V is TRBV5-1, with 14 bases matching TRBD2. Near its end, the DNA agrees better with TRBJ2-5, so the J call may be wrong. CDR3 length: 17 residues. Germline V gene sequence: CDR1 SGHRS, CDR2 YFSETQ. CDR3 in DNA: TGCGCCAGCAGCTTGGGCCGTAGACTAGCGGGAGGGGAGACCCAGTACTTC. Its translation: CASSLGRRLAGGETQYF.